The table lists the clone carrying this T cell receptor beta chain with a few counts. This record comes from a study of T cells in Graves' hyperthyroidism and ophthalmopathy. V was pared by 2 bases and J by 6 bases, with 16 bases between. This CDR3 region has 16 residues. Per the germline V gene, CDR1 is MGHRA and CDR2 is YSYEKL. The study enrolled patients aged 18 to 65 with newly diagnosed hyperthyroidism of under 2 months' duration. Uncontrolled infection, other autoimmune disease, pregnancy or lactation disqualified patients from enrolment. There were TCR beta CDR3 regions amplified from RNA transcripts. First-round RT-PCR targeting the TCR CDR3 was performed with the HTBI primer set. MiXCR, applied by TCRdb to the multiplex PCR reads, yields one record per CDR3 protein. The sample has more than 550,000 distinct CDR3 sequences, 15% to 20% seen once.

The receptor was isolated from a man between 50 and 59 years old with Graves' hyperthyroidism. V gene TRBV4-1 combines with J gene TRBJ1-4; a possible D gene is TRBD1 (6 bases). The sequenced material came from blood. In DNA form, the CDR3 reads TGCGCCAGCAGCCAATCAGGGGTAGCGGGGTATGAAAAACTGTTTTTT. Protein: CASSQSGVAGYEKLFF.